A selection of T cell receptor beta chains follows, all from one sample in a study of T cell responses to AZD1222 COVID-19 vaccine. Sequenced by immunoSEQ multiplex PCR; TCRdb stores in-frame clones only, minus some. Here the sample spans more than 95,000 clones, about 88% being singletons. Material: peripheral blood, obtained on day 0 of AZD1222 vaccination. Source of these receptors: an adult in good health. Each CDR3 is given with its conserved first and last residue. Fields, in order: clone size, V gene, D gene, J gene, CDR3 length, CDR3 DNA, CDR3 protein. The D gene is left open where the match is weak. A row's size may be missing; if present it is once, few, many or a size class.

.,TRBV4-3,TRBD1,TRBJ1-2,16,TGCGCCAGCAGCCAAGGAACAACGACAGGGGGCTATGGCTACACCTTC,CASSQGTTTGGYGYTF
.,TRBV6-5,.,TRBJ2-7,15,TGTGCCAGCAGTCCCCGCCCTGGTCTCTCCTACGAGCAGTACTTC,CASSPRPGLSYEQYF
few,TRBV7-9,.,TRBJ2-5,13,TGTGCCAGCAGCTTAGTGGGTCGGGAGACCCAGTACTTC,CASSLVGRETQYF
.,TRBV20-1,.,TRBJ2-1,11,TGCAGTGCTACTCAGGGAAATTGGCAGTTCTTC,CSATQGNWQFF
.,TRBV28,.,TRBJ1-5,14,TGTGCCAGCAGTTTTTCGGGCGGTTATCAGCCCCAGCATTTT,CASSFSGGYQPQHF
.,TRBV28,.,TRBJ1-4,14,TGTGCCAGCAGTTTACCTCAGGGTAATGAAAAACTGTTTTTT,CASSLPQGNEKLFF
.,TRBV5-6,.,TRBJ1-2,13,TGTGCCAGCTTCCCCTCAGGGTACTATGGCTACACCTTC,CASFPSGYYGYTF
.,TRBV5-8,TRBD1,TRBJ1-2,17,TGTGCCAGCAGCTTGTCCAATCGACAGGGGGCGCGTGGAGGCTACACCTTC,CASSLSNRQGARGGYTF
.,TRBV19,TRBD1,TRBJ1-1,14,TGTGCCAGTAGTATAGGGACAGGCCCCACTGAAGCTTTCTTT,CASSIGTGPTEAFF
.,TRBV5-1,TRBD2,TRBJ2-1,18,TGCGCCAGCAGCTTGATAGGGGCTAGCGGGAGCCCCTACAATGAGCAGTTCTTC,CASSLIGASGSPYNEQFF
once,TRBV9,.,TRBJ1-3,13,TGTGCCAGCAGCTCCAGCTCCGGAAACACCATATATTTT,CASSSSSGNTIYF
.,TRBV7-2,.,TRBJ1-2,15,TGTGCCAGCAGCTTCCCAGTAGAAGGAAAATATGGCTACACCTTC,CASSFPVEGKYGYTF
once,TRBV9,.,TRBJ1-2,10,TGTGCCAGCATGGGTGATGGCTACACCTTC,CASMGDGYTF
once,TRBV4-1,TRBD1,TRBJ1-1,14,TGCGCCAGCAGCCCCCGACAGGGCCACACTGAAGCTTTCTTT,CASSPRQGHTEAFF
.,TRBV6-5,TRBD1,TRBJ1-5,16,TGTGCCAGCAGTTACTGGGACAGGGGTGGAAATCAGCCCCAGCATTTT,CASSYWDRGGNQPQHF
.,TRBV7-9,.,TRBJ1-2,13,TGTGCCAGCAGCCCCGACCACGACTATGGCTACACCTTC,CASSPDHDYGYTF
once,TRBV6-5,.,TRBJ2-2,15,TGTGCCATTTTAGGACGGGCAACCCCCACCGGGGAGCTGTTTTTT,CAILGRATPTGELFF
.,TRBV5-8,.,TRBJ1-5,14,TGTGCCAGCAGCCCCGACTCTATCCTAGGACCCCAGCATTTT,CASSPDSILGPQHF